This TCR beta chain was sequenced in a study of T cells in localized non-small cell lung cancer. Points from the study as a whole: Longer overall survival associated with higher blood T cell density; shorter survival with higher adjacent-lung clonality. Median about 58 top-100 tumor clones were shared with paired adjacent lung. The highest T cell clonality was in uninvolved adjacent lung, above tumor.

Regarding this clone: The antigen remains undetermined.

The CDR3 has 15 residues. The germline CDR1 and CDR2 sequences are SEHNR and FQNEAQ (reference sequence). V was pared by 0 bases and J by 0 bases, with 6 bases between. Produced via immunoSEQ multiplex PCR; TCRdb's table is partial and in-frame only. The top ten hold roughly 4% of the sample, which has 70,000 to 95,000 clones, more than 75% seen once. The V and J genes are TRBV7-9 and TRBJ1-5, with D uncertain. The source is a woman aged 40-75 years with stage II squamous cell lung carcinoma. The starting material was PBMCs, obtained before any cancer treatment. CDR3 nucleotide sequence: TGTGCCAGCAGCTTAGCCGGTGATAGCAATCAGCCCCAGCATTTT. Translated: CASSLAGDSNQPQHF.